The entry below gives a single T cell receptor beta chain sequence along with its context. Clones were read by immunoSEQ multiplex PCR, and TCRdb kept only the in-frame ones, dropping some. The data hold fewer than 250,000 clones, with 82% observed a single time. The germline CDR1 and CDR2 sequences are SGHNT and YYREEE (reference sequence). The CDR3 runs 17 residues. J lost 0 bases, V lost 1 base, and 7 bases had no gene match. These data come from a study of blood T cell repertoires in COVID-19. Whole-study context: Acute and convalescent COVID-19 specimens originated in the United States, Italy and Spain. T cells, B-cell-depleted T cells, or PBMCs supplied cDNA or gDNA.

Sequenced material: peripheral blood. The chain uses TRBV5-4 and TRBJ2-1; 7 bases fit TRBD2. This sequence was found in a woman aged 55-75 years with COVID-19, enrolled during active disease. The CDR3 region has the DNA TGTGCCAGCAGCTTGCCTAGCGGCGTGAGCTCCTACAATGAGCAGTTCTTC. It translates to CASSLPSGVSSYNEQFF.